The 3 T cell receptor beta chains in this list originate from one sample, sequenced in a study of T cell repertoires in ileal Crohn's disease (dated by TCRdb to 2018 to 2020). Library preparation employed the immunoSEQ multiplex PCR assay. TCRdb took over this immuneACCESS table, retaining in-frame rearrangements with V and J assigned. Such tables are incomplete; in checked studies, under half of the missing clones stem from an unresolved V gene, and the remainder is unexplained. The sample yields 25,000 to 30,000 clones; 80% to 90% were counted once. About 6% of the sample lies in the top ten. Material for sequencing was ileal tissue. The receptors were sampled from an adult with Crohn's disease.

This sequence joins TRBV29-1 and TRBJ1-1, with 9 bases that match TRBD1. J lost 3 bases, V lost 5 bases, and 10 bases had no gene match. The germline V gene has CDR1 SQVTM and CDR2 ANQGSEA. The CDR3 covers 15 residues. The CDR3 region is CSVRNRGQTDTEAFF. The CDR3, as DNA: TGCAGCGTTCGGAACAGGGGGCAAACGGACACTGAAGCTTTCTTT.

The rearrangement joins TRBV4-3 to TRBJ2-7, with D tentatively TRBD1 (5 bases). The CDR3 extends over 14 amino acids. The V and J ends lost 4 bases and 3 bases respectively, with 13 bases between them. The germline CDR1 and CDR2 sequences are LGHNA and YSLEER. In nucleotides, the CDR3 is TGCGCCAGCAGCCCCGCGTACAGGAACTACGAGCAGTACTTC. This codes for CASSPAYRNYEQYF.

This clone was counted a few times. J is TRBJ1-2 and V is TRBV10-3; TRBD1 agrees at 9 bases. The CDR3 sequence is 15 residues long. Trimming cost V 6 bases and J 0 bases; bases outside gene matches: 5. The germline gives CDR1 ENHRY, CDR2 SYGVKD. The CDR3 DNA reads TGTGCCATCAGCTTGGGACAGGGAGCTAACTATGGCTACACCTTC. Its translation is CAISLGQGANYGYTF.